The next 7 T cell receptor beta chains were all read from a single sample in a study of cytomegalovirus exposure and HLA in healthy donors. Method: immunoSEQ multiplex PCR; TCRdb's copy keeps in-frame clones and lacks some. The sample has 150,000 to 200,000 clones, approximately 89% seen once; the top ten hold less than 3%. Specimen: PBMCs. All receptors come from a man younger than 30 in good health and CMV-seropositive.

The rearrangement uses TRBV2 and TRBJ2-7; D call uncertain. With 5 bases removed from V and 4 bases from J, the gap between germline ends came to 6 bases. Germline CDR1 SNHLY, CDR2 FYNNEI. The CDR3 extends over 11 amino acids. In DNA, the CDR3 is TGTGCCAGCAGTAGACAATACGAGCAGTACTTC. Residues: CASSRQYEQYF. Looking up the rest from reference TRBV2 and TRBJ2-7 gives the full variable domain: EPEVTQTPSHQVTQMGQEVILRCVPISNHLYFYWYRQILGQKVEFLVSFYNNEISEKSEIFDDQFSVERPDGSNFTLKIRSTKLEDSAMYFCASSRQYEQYFGPGTRLTVT.

The chain links TRBV30 to TRBJ1-1, with D maybe TRBD1 (5 bases). The germline CDR1 and CDR2 sequences are GTSNPN and SVGIG (reference sequence). This CDR3 is built from 17 residues. Trimming removed 0 bases at V and 4 bases at J, with 21 bases between. CDR3 loop: CAWSVIGLAIGGTEAFF. Written as DNA, the CDR3 is TGTGCCTGGAGTGTGATTGGTTTGGCAATCGGGGGCACTGAAGCTTTCTTT.

The chain has TRBV29-1 and TRBJ2-3, with TRBD1 matching 9 bases. This CDR3 contains 15 residues. Germline CDR1 is SQVTM and CDR2 is ANQGSEA. V dropped 6 bases and J dropped 5; count of bases not matched to a gene: 12. The CDR3 sequence is CSVIDRGIGQDTQYF. Written as DNA, the CDR3 is TGCAGCGTCATCGACAGGGGGATAGGACAAGATACGCAGTATTTT.

This chain connects TRBV2 to TRBJ2-7, with TRBD2 matching over 9 bases. CDR1 SNHLY and CDR2 FYNNEI come from the germline V gene. J lost 2 bases, V lost 8 bases, and 7 bases had no gene match. The CDR3 consists of 14 residues. The chain's CDR3 is CASALTSGTYEQYF. The CDR3 nucleotides are TGTGCCAGCGCTCTGACTAGCGGAACCTACGAGCAGTACTTC.

The table lists this clone with a count of one. The gene calls are TRBV28 and TRBJ2-1; 7 bases fit TRBD2. V trimming: 2 bases; J trimming: 3 bases; junction bases outside the gene matches: 4. The CDR3 runs 15 residues. Per the germline V gene, CDR1 is MDHEN and CDR2 is SYDVKM. CDR3: CASSLRLAVYNEQFF. CDR3 DNA sequence: TGTGCCAGCAGTTTAAGGCTAGCGGTCTACAATGAGCAGTTCTTC.

The V gene is TRBV6-1, the J gene TRBJ1-5, with a weak D call TRBD1 (5 bases). Germline CDR1 MNHNS, CDR2 SASEGT. The CDR3 consists of 10 residues. Between the trimmed V and J ends, which lost 10 bases and 12 bases, there was a span of 13 bases. The CDR3 coding sequence is TGTGCCACCCTATCCGGGGGCCAGCATTTT. This codes for CATLSGGQHF.

CDR3 region: CAIRSDGYTF. DNA for the CDR3: TGTGCCATCAGATCGGATGGCTACACCTTC. The chain links TRBV10-3 to TRBJ1-2; D is uncertain. Trimming pared 6 bases from V and 6 bases from J, leaving 5 bases between. The CDR3 covers 10 residues. Looked up from germline, CDR1 is ENHRY and CDR2 is SYGVKD.